The sequence of this T cell receptor beta chain was determined in a study of T cells in Graves' hyperthyroidism and ophthalmopathy. This clonotype was seen ten or more times. No antigen is known for it. Findings and limits, study-wide: Most expanded thyroid clonotypes above 0.001 also appeared in blood.

Blood was drawn at first hyperthyroidism diagnosis, before any ophthalmopathy symptoms. Source material for PBMCs was about 10 ml fresh peripheral blood. TCR beta CDR3 region amplification was performed from RNA transcripts. HTBI primers were the set used in a first-round RT-PCR of the TCR CDR3. TCRdb ran MiXCR on the multiplex PCR reads and lists one entry per CDR3 protein. The sample shows approximately 400,000 distinct CDR3 sequences, around 14% of them seen only once. Per the germline V gene, CDR1 is GTSNPN and CDR2 is SVGIG (reference sequence). Losses at the gene ends were 8 bases for V and 6 bases for J; bases not matched to a gene: 13. This CDR3 has 15 amino acids.

The TCR sequence derives from a woman aged 18 to 35 with Graves' hyperthyroidism that later progressed to Graves' ophthalmopathy. Sequencing input: blood. The gene calls are TRBV30 and TRBJ2-1, with 10 bases aligning to TRBD2. The CDR3 nucleotides are TGTGCCCATATGTCTAGGACTAGCGGCTCCAATGAGCAGTTCTTC. Its protein product is CAHMSRTSGSNEQFF.